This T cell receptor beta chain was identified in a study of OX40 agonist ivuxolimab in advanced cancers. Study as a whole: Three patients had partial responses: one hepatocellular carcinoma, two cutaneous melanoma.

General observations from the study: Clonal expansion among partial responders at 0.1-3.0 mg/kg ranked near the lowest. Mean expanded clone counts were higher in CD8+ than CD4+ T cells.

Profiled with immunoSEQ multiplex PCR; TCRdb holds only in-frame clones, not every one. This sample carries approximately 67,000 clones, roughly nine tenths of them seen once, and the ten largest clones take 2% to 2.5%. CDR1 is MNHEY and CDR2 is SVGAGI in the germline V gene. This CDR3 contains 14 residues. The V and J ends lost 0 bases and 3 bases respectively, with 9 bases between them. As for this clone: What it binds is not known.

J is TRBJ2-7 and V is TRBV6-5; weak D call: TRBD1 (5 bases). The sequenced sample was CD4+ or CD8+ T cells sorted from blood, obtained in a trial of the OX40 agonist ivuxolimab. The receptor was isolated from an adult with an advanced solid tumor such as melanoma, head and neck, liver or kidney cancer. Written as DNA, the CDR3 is TGTGCCAGCAGTTACTCGACGCAGGGCTACGAGCAGTACTTC. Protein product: CASSYSTQGYEQYF.